This T cell receptor (beta chain) was captured by sequencing in a study of blood T cells in healthy people across ages. A second PCR, run for about 7 to 11 cycles, used a sample-barcoded 5' primer plus a J-beta primer mix. TCRdb used MiXCR to reprocess the 5' RACE reads, holding one entry per CDR3 protein. The sample shows around 400,000 distinct CDR3 sequences, approximately 52% of them seen only once. The V and J ends lost 5 bases and 7 bases respectively, with 11 bases between them. The CDR3 length is 12 residues. Looked up from germline, CDR1 is MDHEN and CDR2 is SYDVKM. Study-wide results and caveats: Whereas aged donors had fewer naive CD4+ cells, long-lived donors had more of them and higher diversity. Older age coincided with a roughly linear decline in TCR beta diversity per million T cells.

The count of this clonotype is one. Its antigen remains unknown. The chain carries TRBV28 and TRBJ2-5; D unclear. Sample: blood. This clonotype was obtained from a man aged 60 to 75 in good health. CDR3 in DNA: TGTGCCAGCAGTATCCCGGTGTCGACCCAGTACTTC. The encoded protein is CASSIPVSTQYF.